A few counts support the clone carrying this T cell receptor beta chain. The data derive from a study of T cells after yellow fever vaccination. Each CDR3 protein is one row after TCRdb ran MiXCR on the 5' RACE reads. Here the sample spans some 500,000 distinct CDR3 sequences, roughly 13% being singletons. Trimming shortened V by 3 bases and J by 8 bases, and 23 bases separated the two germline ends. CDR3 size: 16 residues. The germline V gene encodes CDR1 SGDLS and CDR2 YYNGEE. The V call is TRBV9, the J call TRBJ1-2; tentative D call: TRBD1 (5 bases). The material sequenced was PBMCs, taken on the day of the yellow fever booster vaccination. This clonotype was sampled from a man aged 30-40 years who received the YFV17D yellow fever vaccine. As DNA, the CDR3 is TGTGCCAGCAGCGCCTCAAGTAACGGGGCTTTGGGAGGCTACACCTTC. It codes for CASSASSNGALGGYTF.